The rows below give T cell receptor beta chains drawn from one sample of a study of spatial heterogeneity in lung cancer. MiXCR was run by TCRdb on the 5' RACE reads, yielding one entry per CDR3 protein. The table shows about 48,000 distinct CDR3 sequences, with around 5.2% occurring only once. Sequencing used PBMCs, obtained at surgery. These receptors were collected from a male donor with early-stage non-small cell lung cancer. CDR3s include the opening cysteine and the closing phenylalanine or tryptophan. A D gene is named only where the DNA matches it firmly.

D gene: .; J gene: TRBJ2-1; V gene: TRBV29-1; CDR3 protein: CSVETGQDEQFF
D gene: .; J gene: TRBJ1-1; V gene: TRBV20-1; CDR3 protein: CSAREGGTEAFF
D gene: .; J gene: TRBJ1-1; V gene: TRBV12-3/TRBV12-4; CDR3 protein: CASSLRQNTEAFF
D gene: .; J gene: TRBJ2-3; V gene: TRBV20-1; CDR3 protein: CSASDADTQYF
D gene: .; J gene: TRBJ1-2; V gene: TRBV2; CDR3 protein: CASSKTTGLTEGYTF
D gene: TRBD1; J gene: TRBJ1-1; V gene: TRBV20-1; CDR3 protein: CSASRDRVGAGTEAFF
D gene: .; J gene: TRBJ2-4; V gene: TRBV3-1; CDR3 protein: CASSHRGGGKNIQYF
D gene: .; J gene: TRBJ1-2; V gene: TRBV30; CDR3 protein: CAWTPWSDRPKNYGYTF
D gene: .; J gene: TRBJ2-1; V gene: TRBV7-2; CDR3 protein: CASKGGGPAYYEQFF
D gene: .; J gene: TRBJ2-7; V gene: TRBV18; CDR3 protein: CASSPGHLYEQYF
D gene: .; J gene: TRBJ2-1; V gene: TRBV7-8; CDR3 protein: CASSLVPLGGNEQFF
D gene: TRBD1; J gene: TRBJ2-7; V gene: TRBV19; CDR3 protein: CASSSWDRGSDEQYF
D gene: .; J gene: TRBJ1-6; V gene: TRBV7-9; CDR3 protein: CASSPDGNNSPLHF
D gene: TRBD2; J gene: TRBJ2-7; V gene: TRBV2; CDR3 protein: CASSPTQGLAGSQYF
D gene: .; J gene: TRBJ2-7; V gene: TRBV1; CDR3 protein: CTSSQTRAFRRPNEQYF
D gene: TRBD1; J gene: TRBJ1-1; V gene: TRBV18; CDR3 protein: CASSQDRSAEAFF
D gene: .; J gene: TRBJ2-2; V gene: TRBV5-6; CDR3 protein: CASSEPRVLTGELFF
D gene: .; J gene: TRBJ2-1; V gene: TRBV29-1; CDR3 protein: CSVRDSYNEQFF
D gene: TRBD2; J gene: TRBJ2-5; V gene: TRBV4-3; CDR3 protein: CASSPRVAGEETQYF
D gene: TRBD2; J gene: TRBJ2-1; V gene: TRBV20-1; CDR3 protein: CSAPRQGLTAYNEQFF
D gene: TRBD2; J gene: TRBJ2-7; V gene: TRBV7-2; CDR3 protein: CASSSEGGRGSYEQYF
D gene: TRBD1; J gene: TRBJ2-2; V gene: TRBV6-2/TRBV6-3; CDR3 protein: CAAGQGMGGELFF
D gene: TRBD2; J gene: TRBJ2-1; V gene: TRBV2; CDR3 protein: CASSGTSASVRNEQFF
D gene: .; J gene: TRBJ1-1; V gene: TRBV5-1; CDR3 protein: CASSSGRFTEAFF